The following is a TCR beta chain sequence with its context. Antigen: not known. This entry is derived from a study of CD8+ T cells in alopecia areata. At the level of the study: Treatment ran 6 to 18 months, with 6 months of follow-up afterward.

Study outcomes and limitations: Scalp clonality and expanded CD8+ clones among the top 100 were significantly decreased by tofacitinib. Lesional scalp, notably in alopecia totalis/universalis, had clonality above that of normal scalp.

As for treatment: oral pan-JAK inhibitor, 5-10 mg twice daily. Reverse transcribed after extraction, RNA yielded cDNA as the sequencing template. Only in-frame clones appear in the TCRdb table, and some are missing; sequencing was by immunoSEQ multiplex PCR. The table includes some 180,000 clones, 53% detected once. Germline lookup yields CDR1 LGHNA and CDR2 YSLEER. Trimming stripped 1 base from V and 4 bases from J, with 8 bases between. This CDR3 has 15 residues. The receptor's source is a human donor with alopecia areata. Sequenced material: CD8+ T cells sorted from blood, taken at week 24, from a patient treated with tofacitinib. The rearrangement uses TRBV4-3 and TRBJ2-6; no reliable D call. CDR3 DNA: TGCGCCAGCAGCCAAGCGGGTTACGGGGCCAACGTCCTGACTTTC. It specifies CASSQAGYGANVLTF.